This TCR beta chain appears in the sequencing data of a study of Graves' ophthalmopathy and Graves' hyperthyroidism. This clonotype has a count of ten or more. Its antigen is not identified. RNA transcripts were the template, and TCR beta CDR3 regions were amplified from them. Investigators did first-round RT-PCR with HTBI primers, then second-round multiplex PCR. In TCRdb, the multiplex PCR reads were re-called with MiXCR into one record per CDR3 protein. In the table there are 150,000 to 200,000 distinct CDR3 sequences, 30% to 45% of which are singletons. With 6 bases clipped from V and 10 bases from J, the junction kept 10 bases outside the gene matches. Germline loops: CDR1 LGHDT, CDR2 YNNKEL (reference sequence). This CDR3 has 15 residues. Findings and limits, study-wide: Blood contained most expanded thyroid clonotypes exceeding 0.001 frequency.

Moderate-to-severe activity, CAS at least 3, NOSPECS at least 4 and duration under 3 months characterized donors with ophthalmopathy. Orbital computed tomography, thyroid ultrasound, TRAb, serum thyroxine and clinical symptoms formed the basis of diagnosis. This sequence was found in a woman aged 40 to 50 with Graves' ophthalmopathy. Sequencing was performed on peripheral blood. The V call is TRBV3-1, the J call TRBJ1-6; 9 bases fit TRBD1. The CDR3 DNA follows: TGTGCCAGCAGTAGGGACAGGGTGGGCGAGTCACCCCTCCACTTT. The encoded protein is CASSRDRVGESPLHF.